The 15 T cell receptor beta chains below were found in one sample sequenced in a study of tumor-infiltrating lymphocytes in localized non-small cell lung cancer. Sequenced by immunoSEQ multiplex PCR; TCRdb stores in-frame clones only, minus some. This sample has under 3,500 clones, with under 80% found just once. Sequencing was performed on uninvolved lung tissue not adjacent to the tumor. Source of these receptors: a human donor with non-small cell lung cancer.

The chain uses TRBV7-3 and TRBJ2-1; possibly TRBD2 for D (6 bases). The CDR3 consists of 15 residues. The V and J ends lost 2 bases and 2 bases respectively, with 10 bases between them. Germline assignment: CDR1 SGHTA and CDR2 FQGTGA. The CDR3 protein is CASSLRGEPYNEQFF. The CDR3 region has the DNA TGTGCCAGCAGCTTACGCGGGGAACCCTACAATGAGCAGTTCTTC.

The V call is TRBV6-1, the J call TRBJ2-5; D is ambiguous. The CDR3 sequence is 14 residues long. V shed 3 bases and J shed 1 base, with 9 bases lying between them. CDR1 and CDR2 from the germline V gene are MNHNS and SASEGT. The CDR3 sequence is CASSDAPTQETQYF. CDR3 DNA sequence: TGTGCCAGCAGTGACGCTCCTACCCAAGAGACCCAGTACTTC.

The CDR3, as DNA: TGCAGCGTCGCGAAGCGGGAGGGACAAGAGACCCAGTACTTC. Translated: CSVAKREGQETQYF. The chain carries TRBV29-1 and TRBJ2-5, with 10 nucleotides matching TRBD2. The CDR3 contains 14 residues. Trimming took 6 bases from V and 2 from J; bases not matched to a gene: 6. The germline V gene has CDR1 SQVTM and CDR2 ANQGSEA.

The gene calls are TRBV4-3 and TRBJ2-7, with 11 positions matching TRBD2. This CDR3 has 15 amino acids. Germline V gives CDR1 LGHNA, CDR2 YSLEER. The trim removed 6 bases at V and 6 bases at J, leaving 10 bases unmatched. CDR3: CASSTGLADSSEQYF. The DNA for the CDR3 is TGCGCCAGCAGTACGGGACTAGCGGACTCGAGCGAGCAGTACTTC.

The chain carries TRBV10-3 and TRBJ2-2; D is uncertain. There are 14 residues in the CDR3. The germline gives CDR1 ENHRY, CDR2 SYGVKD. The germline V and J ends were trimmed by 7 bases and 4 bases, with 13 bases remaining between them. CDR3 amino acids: CAINGLSTTGELFF. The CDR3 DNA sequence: TGTGCCATCAATGGGCTCTCTACCACCGGGGAGCTGTTTTTT.

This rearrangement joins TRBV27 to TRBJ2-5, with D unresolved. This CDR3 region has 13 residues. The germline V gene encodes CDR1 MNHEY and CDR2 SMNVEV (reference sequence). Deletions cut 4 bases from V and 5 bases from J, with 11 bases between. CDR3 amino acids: CASSSNPLETQYF. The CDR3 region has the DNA TGTGCCAGCAGTTCCAACCCTCTGGAGACCCAGTACTTC.

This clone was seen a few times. The CDR3 DNA reads as TGTGCCAGCAGCTCCGGACAGGGAAGTAACACTGAAGCTTTCTTT. Translated, it gives CASSSGQGSNTEAFF. V gene TRBV5-4 combines with J gene TRBJ1-1; 8 bases map to TRBD1. The germline CDR1 and CDR2 sequences are SGHNT and YYREEE (reference sequence). After removal of 3 bases from V and 2 bases from J, the junction contained 6 bases not matched to a gene. The CDR3 spans 15 residues.

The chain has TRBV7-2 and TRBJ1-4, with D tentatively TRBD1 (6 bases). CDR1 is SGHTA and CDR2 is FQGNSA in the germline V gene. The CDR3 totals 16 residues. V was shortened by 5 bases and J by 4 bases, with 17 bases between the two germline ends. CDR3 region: CASSPGKGVGNEKLFF. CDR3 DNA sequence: TGTGCCAGCAGCCCTGGGAAGGGGGTGGGTAATGAAAAACTGTTTTTT. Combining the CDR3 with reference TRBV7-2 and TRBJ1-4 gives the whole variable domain GAGVSQSPSNKVTEKGKDVELRCDPISGHTALYWYRQSLGQGLEFLIYFQGNSAPDKSGLPSDRFSAERTGGSVSTLTIQRTQQEDSAVYLCASSPGKGVGNEKLFFGSGTQLSVL.

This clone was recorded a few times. The CDR3 bases are TGTGCCAGCAGTGAATTGGTCCTGAACACTGAAGCTTTCTTT. Encoded protein: CASSELVLNTEAFF. The V call is TRBV6-1, the J call TRBJ1-1; D is undetermined. CDR3 length: 14 residues. CDR1 MNHNS and CDR2 SASEGT come from the germline V gene. Deletions cut 2 bases from V and 0 bases from J, with 7 bases between.

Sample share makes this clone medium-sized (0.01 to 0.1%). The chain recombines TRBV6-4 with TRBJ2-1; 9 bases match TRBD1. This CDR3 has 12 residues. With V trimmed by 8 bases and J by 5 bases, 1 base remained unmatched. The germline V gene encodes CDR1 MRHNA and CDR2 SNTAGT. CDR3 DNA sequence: TGTGCCAGCGGACAGGGGAACAATGAGCAGTTCTTC. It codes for CASGQGNNEQFF.

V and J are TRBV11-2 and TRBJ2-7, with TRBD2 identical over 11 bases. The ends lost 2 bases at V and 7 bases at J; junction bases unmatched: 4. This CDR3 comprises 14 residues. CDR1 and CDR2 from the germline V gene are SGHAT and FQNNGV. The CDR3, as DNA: TGTGCCAGCAGCTTACTAGCGGGGGGTATTGAGCAGTACTTC. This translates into CASSLLAGGIEQYF.

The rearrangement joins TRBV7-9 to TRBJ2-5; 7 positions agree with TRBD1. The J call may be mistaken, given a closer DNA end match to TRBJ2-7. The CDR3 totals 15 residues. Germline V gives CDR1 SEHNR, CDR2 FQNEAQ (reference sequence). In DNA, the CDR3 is TGTGCCAGCAGCTTTTTGACAGGGTTTTCCTACGAGCAGTACTTC. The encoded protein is CASSFLTGFSYEQYF.

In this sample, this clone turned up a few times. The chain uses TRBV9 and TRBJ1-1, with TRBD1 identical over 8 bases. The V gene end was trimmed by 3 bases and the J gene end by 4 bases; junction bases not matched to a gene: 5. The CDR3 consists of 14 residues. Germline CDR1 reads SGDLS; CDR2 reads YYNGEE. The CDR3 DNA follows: TGTGCCAGCAGCGAGACAGGGGCTGGCACTGAAGCTTTCTTT. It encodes CASSETGAGTEAFF.

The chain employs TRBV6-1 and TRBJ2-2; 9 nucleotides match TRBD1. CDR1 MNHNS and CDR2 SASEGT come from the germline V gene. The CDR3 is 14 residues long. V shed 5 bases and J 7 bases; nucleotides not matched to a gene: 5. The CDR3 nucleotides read TGTGCCAGCAGTCCCGGGACAGGGTTCGGGGAGCTGTTTTTT. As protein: CASSPGTGFGELFF.

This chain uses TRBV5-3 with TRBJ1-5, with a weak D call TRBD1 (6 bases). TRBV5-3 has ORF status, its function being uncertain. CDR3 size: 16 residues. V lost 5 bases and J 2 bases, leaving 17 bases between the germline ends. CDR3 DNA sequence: TGTGCCAGAAGTTATTCTCCAGGGGCTGGCAATCAGCCCCAGCATTTT. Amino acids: CARSYSPGAGNQPQHF.